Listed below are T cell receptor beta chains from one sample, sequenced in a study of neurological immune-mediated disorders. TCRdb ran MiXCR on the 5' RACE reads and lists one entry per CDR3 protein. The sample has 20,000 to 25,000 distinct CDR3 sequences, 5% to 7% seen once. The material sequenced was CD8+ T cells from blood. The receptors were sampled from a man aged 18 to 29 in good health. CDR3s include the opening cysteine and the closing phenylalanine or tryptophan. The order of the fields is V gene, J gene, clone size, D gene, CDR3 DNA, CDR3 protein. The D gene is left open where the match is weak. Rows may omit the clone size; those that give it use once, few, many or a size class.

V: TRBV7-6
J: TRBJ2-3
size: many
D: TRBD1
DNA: TGTGCCAGCAGCTTAGCGGTTTTGGGGGACAGGGAGGGTTGCACAGATACGCAGTATTTT
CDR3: CASSLAVLGDREGCTDTQYF

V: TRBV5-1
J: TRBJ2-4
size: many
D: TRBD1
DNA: TGCGCCAGCAGCGTATACCCGGGACAGGGAACAAACATTCAGTACTTC
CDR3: CASSVYPGQGTNIQYF

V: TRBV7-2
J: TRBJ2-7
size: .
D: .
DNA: TGTGCCAGCAGCTTTGGGGGTCCGTCGGGGACCTACGAGCAGTACTTC
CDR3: CASSFGGPSGTYEQYF

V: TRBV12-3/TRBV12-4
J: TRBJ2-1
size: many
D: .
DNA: TGTGCCAGCAGTCCTCTTCTTTTCAGTGAGCAGTTCTTC
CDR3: CASSPLLFSEQFF

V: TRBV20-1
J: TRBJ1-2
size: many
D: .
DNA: TGCAGTGCTAGAGATTACGGGGAACACACAAGGCGGGGTGGCTACACCTTC
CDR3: CSARDYGEHTRRGGYTF

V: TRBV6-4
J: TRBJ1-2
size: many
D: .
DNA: TGTGCCAGCAGTGACTCACCGGGGGCCACCGATCGCTACACCTTC
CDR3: CASSDSPGATDRYTF

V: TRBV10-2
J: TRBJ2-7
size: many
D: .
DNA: TGCGCCAGCAGTTATACAGGTGCCTTTTCTTACGAGCAGTACTTC
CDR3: CASSYTGAFSYEQYF

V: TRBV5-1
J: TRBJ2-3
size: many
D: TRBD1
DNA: TGCGCCAGCAGCTTGGGGGACAGTCGAACAGATACGCAGTATTTT
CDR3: CASSLGDSRTDTQYF

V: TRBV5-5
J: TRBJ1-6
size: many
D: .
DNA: TGTGCCAGCAGCTTGCTGGGCTCCCATAATTCACCCCTCCACTTT
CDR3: CASSLLGSHNSPLHF

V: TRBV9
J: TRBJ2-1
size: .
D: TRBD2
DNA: TGTGCCAGCAGCGGACTAGCGAATGAGCAGTTCTTC
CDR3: CASSGLANEQFF

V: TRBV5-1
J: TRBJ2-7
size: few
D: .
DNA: TGCGCCAGCAGCTTGGCCGCTAGCTACTACGAGCAGTACTTC
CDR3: CASSLAASYYEQYF

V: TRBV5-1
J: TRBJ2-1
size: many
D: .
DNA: TGCGCCAGCAGGGTAGGGCCCTACAATGAGCAGTTCTTC
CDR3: CASRVGPYNEQFF

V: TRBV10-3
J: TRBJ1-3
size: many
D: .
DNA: TGTGCCATCGGGCAGGATAGAGGGGGCACCATATATTTT
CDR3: CAIGQDRGGTIYF

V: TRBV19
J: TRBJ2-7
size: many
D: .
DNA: TGTGCCAGTAGCAAAGACCAGAACTTCTACGAGCAGTACTTC
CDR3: CASSKDQNFYEQYF

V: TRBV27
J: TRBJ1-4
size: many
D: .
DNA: TGTGCCAGCAGTTTATCGGATAGGGGCCTTGAAAAACTGTTTTTT
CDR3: CASSLSDRGLEKLFF

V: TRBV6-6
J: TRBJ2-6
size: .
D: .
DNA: TGTGCCAGCCACGGAGGCTCCAACGTCCTGACTTTC
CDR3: CASHGGSNVLTF

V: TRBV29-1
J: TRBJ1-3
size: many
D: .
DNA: TGCAGCGCCCGTCAAGGCTCTGGAAACACCATATATTTT
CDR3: CSARQGSGNTIYF

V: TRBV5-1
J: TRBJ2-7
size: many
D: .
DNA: TGCGCCAGCAGCGGCACGCCGGGCTACTCCTACGAGCAGTACTTC
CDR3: CASSGTPGYSYEQYF

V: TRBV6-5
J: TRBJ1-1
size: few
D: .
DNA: TGTGCCAGCAGTTACGGAGGGGCTGAAGCTTTCTTT
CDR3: CASSYGGAEAFF

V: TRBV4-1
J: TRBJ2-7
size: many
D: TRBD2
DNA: TGCGCCAGCAGCCAAGAGGGGACTAGCTTTGCCGAGCAGTACTTC
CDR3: CASSQEGTSFAEQYF

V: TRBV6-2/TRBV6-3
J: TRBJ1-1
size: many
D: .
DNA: TGTGCCAGCAGTTACTCGATGGTTTCTGAAGCTTTCTTT
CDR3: CASSYSMVSEAFF

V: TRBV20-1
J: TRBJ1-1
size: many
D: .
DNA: TGCAGTGCGTACCTTGGACGGCCGGTCCCTGAAGCTTTCTTT
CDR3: CSAYLGRPVPEAFF

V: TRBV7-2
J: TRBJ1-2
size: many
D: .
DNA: TGTGCCAGCAGCTTAGCGCGCCTCCGAGGCGGCTACACCTTC
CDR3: CASSLARLRGGYTF

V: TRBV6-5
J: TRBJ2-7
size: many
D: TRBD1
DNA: TGTGCCAGCAGGACCTCAGGGGGCTCATCCTACGAGCAGTACTTC
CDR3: CASRTSGGSSYEQYF

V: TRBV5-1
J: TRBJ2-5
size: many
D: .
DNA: TGCGCCAGCAGCTTGAATTTCCGAAGGCAAGAGACCCAGTACTTC
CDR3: CASSLNFRRQETQYF

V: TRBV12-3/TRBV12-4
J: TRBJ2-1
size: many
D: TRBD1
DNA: TGTGCCAGCAGCGGACAGGGCCCCTTCTACAATGAGCAGTTCTTC
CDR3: CASSGQGPFYNEQFF

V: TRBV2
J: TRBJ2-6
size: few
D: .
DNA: TGTGCCAGCAACTCCGGGACACTTTACTCTGGGGCCAACGTCCTGACTTTC
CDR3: CASNSGTLYSGANVLTF